Below, one T cell receptor (beta chain) is given with its context. Unique molecular identifiers were incorporated into the prepared TCRbeta library. MiXCR, run by TCRdb on the PCR reads, gives a single entry per CDR3 protein. The profile shows roughly 500,000 distinct CDR3 sequences, approximately 32% of them singletons. This entry comes from a study of T-cell reconstitution after alpha-beta-depleted transplantation in children. The V gene's germline CDR1 is SGHTA and CDR2 FQGNSA. Trimming cost V 3 bases and J 4 bases, with 16 bases left between them. The CDR3 loop spans 16 amino acids. The V and J genes are TRBV7-2 and TRBJ2-1; TRBD2 is a possible D gene (6 bases). The TCR comes from a human donor who donated a stem cell graft to a child with aplastic anemia. Specimen: PBMCs from the stem cell graft donor, collected from the stem cell graft. The DNA for the CDR3 is TGTGCCAGCAGCTTGAGCGTCCTAGCGTTATACAATGAGCAGTTCTTC. Residues: CASSLSVLALYNEQFF.